The clone carrying this T cell receptor (beta chain) has more than one count but fewer than ten. Its specificity is unknown. Using immunoSEQ multiplex PCR, the repertoire was profiled, and TCRdb retains in-frame clones only, with some absent. The sample gives more than 50,000 clones, roughly 90% of which show up once; around 2.2% is in the top ten. The source of the sample is a study of OX40 agonist ivuxolimab in advanced cancers. The germline gives CDR1 WSHSY, CDR2 SAAADI. With 6 bases clipped from V and 0 bases from J, the junction kept 4 bases outside the gene matches. The CDR3 loop spans 16 amino acids. Systemic immunosuppression or a history of autoimmune disease excluded patients. Study observations and caveats: At 0.1 to 3.0 mg/kg and by week 6, CD4+ and CD8+ T cells in the blood had expanded clonally.

J is TRBJ2-1 and V is TRBV10-2; the match to TRBD2 covers 11 bases. Sequencing was performed on CD4+ or CD8+ T cells sorted from blood, taken in a trial of the OX40 agonist ivuxolimab. The sequence came from an adult with an advanced solid tumor such as melanoma, head and neck, liver or kidney cancer. The CDR3 region is CASRSGTSGSYNEQFF. In nucleotides, the CDR3 is TGCGCCAGCAGATCCGGGACTAGCGGCTCCTACAATGAGCAGTTCTTC.